In its sample, the clone carrying this T cell receptor beta chain was seen many times. No antigen is known for it. The sample comes from a study of regulatory T cells in long-lasting Graves disease. CDR3-region Arm-PCR and iRepertoire HTBI primers produced the TCR beta libraries. From the multiplex PCR reads, TCRdb called clonotypes with MiXCR, one entry per CDR3 protein. The sample includes about 330,000 distinct CDR3 sequences, around 16% of them seen just once. The time point here: newly diagnosed GD, antithyroid drugs for less than 3 months. Extracted PBMC RNA gave rise to the TCR library. The CDR3 runs to 16 residues. V lost 3 bases and J 0 bases, leaving 15 bases between the germline ends. Germline assignment: CDR1 SGHDT and CDR2 YYEEEE. General study results and limits: Less diverse TCR repertoires were seen in persistent Graves' patients than in newly diagnosed ones.

The same sample was also studied in work on T cells in Graves' hyperthyroidism and ophthalmopathy. According to that study: Absent ophthalmopathy progression within 18 months defined stable Graves' hyperthyroidism. A first-round RT-PCR of the TCR CDR3 used the HTBI primer set. Most thyroid-expanded clonotypes above 0.001 were also found in blood.

This sample comprised peripheral blood mononuclear cells (PBMCs), obtained at new diagnosis, from a patient treated with antithyroid drugs. This chain connects TRBV5-6 to TRBJ1-1, with a possible D match to TRBD1 (6 bases). The clonotype originates from a woman younger than 35 with Graves disease. CDR3 loop: CASSYTGLGMNTEAFF. CDR3 sequence (DNA): TGTGCCAGCAGCTATACAGGGTTGGGAATGAACACTGAAGCTTTCTTT.